This T cell receptor (beta chain) was sequenced in a study of human T cells and chemical hapten exposure. Findings of the study overall: Sensitizing to DPC left TCRs with a frequency above 1 in 1000 unaltered.

Time point reported: healthy volunteer bleed at 2 weeks. The study extracted total RNA from unfractionated whole blood. Deletions cut 8 bases from V and 5 bases from J, with 15 bases between. The CDR3 is 12 residues long. The germline gives CDR1 SQVTM, CDR2 ANQGSEA. The library gave individual cDNA molecules unique molecular identifiers. Original methodology: Samples held a median of about 94,000 TCRs, range roughly 23,224–700,000. A single record per CDR3 protein comes from TCRdb applying MiXCR to the RACE reads. These V and J calls originate from TCRdb's pipeline instead of the authors' own analysis. Among some 50,000 distinct CDR3 sequences listed, about 4.5% were seen once. This clonotype has at least ten counts. The antigen is not known.

This TCR was sampled from a female donor in good health. Some clones in this sample may be carry-over from other donors' samples. J is TRBJ2-5 and V is TRBV29-1; D is possibly TRBD1 (6 bases). Sequencing was performed on whole blood. For the CDR3, the DNA is TGCAGCTCTCAACAGGGCGGTGAGACCCAGTACTTC. It yields the protein CSSQQGGETQYF. Complete variable domain (other parts from reference TRBV29-1 and TRBJ2-5): SAVISQKPSRDICQRGTSLTIQCQVDSQVTMMFWYRQQPGQSLTLIATANQGSEATYESGFVIDKFPISRPNLTFSTLTVSNMSPEDSSIYLCSSQQGGETQYFGPGTRLLVL.